The T cell receptor beta chain described here comes from a study of CD8 T cells in Susac syndrome. RNA was extracted with the RNeasy kit, and a quantity of about 0.45 to 1 ug was reverse transcribed using random hexamers. TCRdb fed the immunoSEQ multiplex PCR reads into MiXCR, producing one record per CDR3 protein. The repertoire holds under 200,000 distinct CDR3 sequences, with just under 95% as singletons. The CDR3 length is 14 residues. Germline V lookup: CDR1 KGHDR, CDR2 SFDVKD. V lost 7 bases and J lost 1, with 12 bases in between. The sequence derives from a human donor in good health. This sequence joins TRBV24-1 and TRBJ2-5; D uncertain. Sample: CD4+ T cells from PBMCs. The CDR3 nucleotides read TGTGCCACCAGCCGACCCGGGCCCCAAGAGACCCAGTACTTC. Amino acid sequence: CATSRPGPQETQYF.